These 28 T cell receptor beta chains share one sample of origin, sequenced in a study of blood T cell repertoires in COVID-19. Assay used: immunoSEQ multiplex PCR; TCRdb lists only in-frame clones, some missing. The table lists tens of thousands of clones, 86% of them singletons. Input material: peripheral blood. These receptors originate from a human donor with active COVID-19. The donor label of this sample is uncertain.

This chain uses TRBV19 with TRBJ2-3; 10 bases fit TRBD2. With V trimmed by 4 bases and J by 3 bases, 1 base remained unmatched. The CDR3 is 14 amino acids. Germline CDR1 reads LNHDA; CDR2 reads SQIVND (reference sequence). The CDR3 here is CASSKAGGTDTQYF. The CDR3 DNA follows: TGTGCCAGTAGTAAAGCGGGGGGGACAGATACGCAGTATTTT.

The V gene is TRBV3-1 (or the pseudogene TRBV3-2), the J gene TRBJ1-1; no firm D call. Germline CDR1 is LGHDT and CDR2 is YNNKEL (reference sequence). The CDR3 extends over 11 amino acids. Trimming shortened V by 1 base and J by 11 bases, and 8 bases separated the two germline ends. The CDR3 DNA is TGTGCCAGCAGCCAAGTCAATGAGGCTTTCTTT. Its translation is CASSQVNEAFF.

The chain carries TRBV7-2 and TRBJ2-7; 9 bases are shared with TRBD1. CDR1 is SGHTA, CDR2 FQGNSA, per germline. The CDR3 is 15 amino acids. After removal of 0 bases from V and 4 bases from J, the junction contained 4 bases not matched to a gene. CDR3 protein: CASSLAGTGRYEQYF. CDR3 bases: TGTGCCAGCAGCTTAGCTGGGACAGGGAGATACGAGCAGTACTTC.

This clone showed up just a few times. The CDR3 DNA follows: TGTGCCAGCAGAGGCGGGGGCAATCAGCCCCAGCATTTT. It encodes CASRGGGNQPQHF. The chain carries TRBV28 and TRBJ1-5, with unresolved D. CDR1 is MDHEN and CDR2 is SYDVKM in the germline V gene. The V and J ends lost 6 bases and 2 bases respectively, with 8 bases between them. CDR3 length: 13 amino acids.

The J gene is TRBJ2-7, the V gene TRBV20-1, with D possibly being TRBD1 (6 bases). The germline CDR1 and CDR2 sequences are DFQATT and SNEGSKA (reference sequence). The CDR3 has 14 residues. The V gene lost 3 bases and the J gene lost 3 bases, with 15 bases spanning the gap. CDR3 loop: CSASKDGGIYEQYF. CDR3 nucleotide sequence: TGCAGTGCTAGTAAGGATGGGGGCATCTACGAGCAGTACTTC.

This chain links TRBV3-1 (or the pseudogene TRBV3-2) with TRBJ1-1; D unclear. V lost 0 bases and J 2 bases, leaving 10 bases between the germline ends. CDR3 length: 15 amino acids. Germline CDR1 LGHDT, CDR2 YNNKEL (reference sequence). As DNA, the CDR3 is TGTGCCAGCAGCCAAGATCAGGTGATAAACACTGAAGCTTTCTTT. Its translation: CASSQDQVINTEAFF.

This sequence joins TRBV7-3 and TRBJ2-3; D gene uncertain. Deletions cut 5 bases from V and 3 bases from J, with 9 bases between. Germline loops: CDR1 SGHTA, CDR2 FQGTGA. This CDR3 contains 13 residues. The CDR3 here is CASSGDSTDTQYF. The CDR3 nucleotides are TGTGCCAGCAGCGGTGACTCTACAGATACGCAGTATTTT.

The chain links TRBV30 to TRBJ1-4, with D possibly TRBD1 on 6 matching bases. Germline V lookup: CDR1 GTSNPN, CDR2 SVGIG (reference sequence). The V end was cut by 2 bases, the J end by 3 bases, with 10 bases between. The CDR3 spans 14 residues. This chain's CDR3 is CAWSWGGPNEKLFF. In DNA, the CDR3 is TGTGCCTGGAGTTGGGGGGGGCCTAATGAAAAACTGTTTTTT.

This chain connects TRBV7-9 to TRBJ2-5; D unclear. This CDR3 contains 13 residues. Germline V lookup: CDR1 SEHNR, CDR2 FQNEAQ (reference sequence). V lost 5 bases and J 4 bases, leaving 11 bases between the germline ends. Here the CDR3 reads CASSRWQSETQYF. CDR3 DNA sequence: TGTGCCAGCAGCCGTTGGCAATCAGAGACCCAGTACTTC.

The chain joins TRBV7-2 to TRBJ2-7; perhaps TRBD1 as D (5 bases). This CDR3 is built from 15 residues. The ends were cut back, 5 bases at V and 3 bases at J, with 17 bases in the middle. Germline-derived CDR1 and CDR2 are SGHTA and FQGNSA. In DNA form, the CDR3 reads TGTGCCAGCAGCCCGACAGTCCACCAAAACTACGAGCAGTACTTC. Its translation: CASSPTVHQNYEQYF.

This chain joins TRBV6-1 and TRBJ1-5; D is ambiguous. The CDR3 loop spans 18 amino acids. Germline assignment: CDR1 MNHNS and CDR2 SASEGT. V was cut by 3 bases and J by 3 bases, with 21 bases left in between. The CDR3 here is CASSDAPGRRRDNQPQHF. The DNA of the CDR3 is TGTGCCAGCAGTGATGCGCCCGGCAGGAGACGGGACAATCAGCCCCAGCATTTT.

This chain joins TRBV27 and TRBJ2-2, with 10 bases that match TRBD2. The CDR3 length is 15 residues. V was clipped by 6 bases and J by 1 base; unmatched bases: 2. In germline, CDR1 is MNHEY, CDR2 SMNVEV (reference sequence). The CDR3 coding sequence is TGTGCCAGCAGCCCTAGCGGGAGGAACACCGGGGAGCTGTTTTTT. It yields the protein CASSPSGRNTGELFF.

DNA of the CDR3: TGTGCCAGCAGCTCGACAGGGTCTCTCCGGGAAGCTTTCTTT. It yields the protein CASSSTGSLREAFF. The rearrangement joins TRBV5-4 to TRBJ1-1, with 7 bases aligning to TRBD1. Germline V gene sequence: CDR1 SGHNT, CDR2 YYREEE (reference sequence). The CDR3 has 14 amino acids. Unmatched junction bases numbered 10, after V lost 3 bases and J lost 8 bases.

V usage is TRBV19 and J usage is TRBJ2-7, with 10 nucleotides matching TRBD1. The CDR3 has 14 residues. The germline gives CDR1 LNHDA, CDR2 SQIVND (reference sequence). With V trimmed by 6 bases and J by 2 bases, 4 bases remained unmatched. CDR3 protein: CASRTGGPTYEQYF. The CDR3 DNA follows: TGTGCCAGTAGGACAGGGGGCCCCACCTACGAGCAGTACTTC.

The chain links TRBV7-3 to TRBJ2-5, with D perhaps TRBD1 (6 bases). V lost 0 bases, J lost 5 bases, and 13 bases lay in between. This CDR3 has 15 residues. Germline V gives CDR1 SGHTA, CDR2 FQGTGA. CDR3 in amino acids: CASSLTPGAWETQYF. As DNA, the CDR3 is TGTGCCAGCAGCTTAACCCCAGGGGCTTGGGAGACCCAGTACTTC.

There are a few counts of this clone. J is TRBJ2-7 and V is TRBV27, with 9 nucleotides matching TRBD2. V shed 6 bases and J 2 bases; nucleotides not matched to a gene: 8. The germline gives CDR1 MNHEY, CDR2 SMNVEV (reference sequence). The CDR3 length is 15 residues. The CDR3 nucleotides are TGTGCCAGCAGCCTCTCTAGCGGGATGACCTACGAGCAGTACTTC. Its translation is CASSLSSGMTYEQYF.

V is TRBV24-1 and J is TRBJ2-2; 13 bases map to TRBD2. The CDR3 spans 16 residues. CDR1 and CDR2 (germline): KGHDR, SFDVKD. With V trimmed by 5 bases and J by 5 bases, 4 bases remained unmatched. The CDR3 region has the DNA TGTGCCACCAGTGCCGGGACTAGCGGGGTGACCGGGGAGCTGTTTTTT. Translating gives CATSAGTSGVTGELFF.

This clone was seen once. The chain joins TRBV6-5 to TRBJ2-7, with TRBD1 identical over 10 bases. Germline assignment: CDR1 MNHEY and CDR2 SVGAGI. Germline trimming cut 6 bases from V and 6 bases from J; bases unmatched to any gene: 5. The CDR3 extends over 13 amino acids. CDR3 coding DNA: TGTGCCAGCAGCCAGCGGACAGGGGGCGAGCAGTACTTC. Protein product: CASSQRTGGEQYF.

This clone turned up a few times. The V gene is TRBV2, the J gene TRBJ2-1, with D possibly matching TRBD2 (6 bases). Trimming removed 1 base from V and 15 bases from J, with 19 bases in between. The CDR3 is 14 residues long. CDR1 and CDR2 from the germline V gene are SNHLY and FYNNEI. The CDR3 coding sequence is TGTGCCAGCAGTGAAGGTGTCAGCTCAACCGGGGGGTTCTTC. It yields the protein CASSEGVSSTGGFF.

Worth noting for this clone: Other DNA sequences of this sample code for an identical CDR3. The chain's CDR3 is CASSVEAGGWYGYTF. The CDR3, as DNA: TGTGCCAGCAGCGTAGAGGCAGGGGGTTGGTATGGCTACACCTTC. J is TRBJ1-2 and V is TRBV9; 7 bases align to TRBD1. The CDR3 is 15 residues long. CDR1 and CDR2 (germline): SGDLS, YYNGEE. With 0 bases clipped from V and 5 bases from J, the junction kept 7 bases outside the gene matches.

The rearrangement joins TRBV9 to TRBJ2-3; D remains unclear. Germline CDR1 SGDLS, CDR2 YYNGEE. V gave up 0 bases and J gave up 1 base, with 6 bases separating them. The CDR3 consists of 14 residues. The CDR3 protein is CASSVGLGTDTQYF. In DNA, the CDR3 is TGTGCCAGCAGCGTAGGCTTAGGCACAGATACGCAGTATTTT.

The V and J genes are TRBV2 and TRBJ1-2; 7 bases match TRBD1. Germline trimming cut 11 bases from V and 6 bases from J; bases unmatched to any gene: 18. Germline CDR1 is SNHLY and CDR2 is FYNNEI. This CDR3 region has 15 residues. CDR3 nucleotide sequence: TGTGCCGGCGCGCCGACCAGACAGGGCAGGGATGGCTACACCTTC. As protein: CAGAPTRQGRDGYTF.

This clone was counted once. J is TRBJ2-3 and V is TRBV30; 12 positions match TRBD2. The CDR3 contains 17 residues. Per the germline V gene, CDR1 is GTSNPN and CDR2 is SVGIG (reference sequence). V shed 7 bases and J 6 bases; nucleotides not matched to a gene: 17. Written as DNA, the CDR3 is TGTGCCTTATCGGGACTAGCGGGCCGGTCTAGGAGGGATACGCAGTATTTT. Translated, it gives CALSGLAGRSRRDTQYF.

This chain uses TRBV3-1 (or the pseudogene TRBV3-2) with TRBJ1-5; no clear D gene. The CDR3 is made up of 12 amino acids. Trimming removed 1 base at V and 7 bases at J, with 5 bases between. The germline V gene has CDR1 LGHDT and CDR2 YNNKEL (reference sequence). CDR3 sequence (DNA): TGTGCCAGCAGCCAAGGAGCGCAGCCCCAGCATTTT. Translated, it gives CASSQGAQPQHF.

J is TRBJ1-1 and V is TRBV18; D unclear. The CDR3 spans 14 residues. V gave up 6 bases and J gave up 8 bases, with 19 bases separating them. Germline CDR1 reads KGHSH; CDR2 reads LQKENI. The CDR3: CASSLVGTWAEAFF. The DNA of the CDR3 is TGTGCCAGCTCCCTCGTGGGTACGTGGGCGGAAGCTTTCTTT.

This chain joins TRBV28 and TRBJ2-7; D unresolved. Trimming took 2 bases from V and 6 from J, leaving 11 bases between them. This CDR3 is built from 13 residues. Looked up from germline, CDR1 is MDHEN and CDR2 is SYDVKM. Written as DNA, the CDR3 is TGTGCCAGCAGTTTAGTTACTGGGCCCGAGCAGTACTTC. Protein: CASSLVTGPEQYF.

J is TRBJ2-1 and V is TRBV19, with 12 nucleotides matching TRBD2. Germline V gene data show CDR1 as LNHDA and CDR2 as SQIVND (reference sequence). The CDR3 is 16 residues long. V lost 1 base and J lost 7; bases outside the gene matches: 5. The CDR3 DNA reads as TGTGCCAGTAGTATAGTACTAGCGGGAGGTGGAAATGAGCAGTTCTTC. Amino acid sequence: CASSIVLAGGGNEQFF.

V usage is TRBV15 and J usage is TRBJ2-2, with TRBD2 as a possible D gene (6 bases). V was pared by 1 base and J by 4 bases, with 10 bases between. The CDR3 totals 15 residues. Germline CDR1 LNHNV, CDR2 YYDKDF (reference sequence). This CDR3 is CATSRGGVGTGELFF. The CDR3 region has the DNA TGTGCCACCAGCAGAGGGGGGGTGGGCACCGGGGAGCTGTTTTTT.